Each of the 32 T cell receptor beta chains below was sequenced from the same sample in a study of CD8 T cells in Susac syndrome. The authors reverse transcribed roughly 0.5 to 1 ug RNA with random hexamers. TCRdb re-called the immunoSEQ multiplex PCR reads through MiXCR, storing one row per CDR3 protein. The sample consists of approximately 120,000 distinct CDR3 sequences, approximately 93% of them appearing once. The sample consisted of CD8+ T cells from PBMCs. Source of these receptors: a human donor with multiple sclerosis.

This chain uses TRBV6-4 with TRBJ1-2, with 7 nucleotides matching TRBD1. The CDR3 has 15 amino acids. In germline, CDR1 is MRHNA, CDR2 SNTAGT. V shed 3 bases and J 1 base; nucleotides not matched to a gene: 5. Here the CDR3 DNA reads TGTGCCAGCAGTGAAGAGGGGACAGTTAACTATGGCTACACCTTC. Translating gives CASSEEGTVNYGYTF.

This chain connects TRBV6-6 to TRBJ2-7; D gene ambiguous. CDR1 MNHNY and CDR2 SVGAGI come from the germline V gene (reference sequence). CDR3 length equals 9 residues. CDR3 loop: CVSNYEQYF. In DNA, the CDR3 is TGTGTATCAAACTACGAGCAGTACTTC.

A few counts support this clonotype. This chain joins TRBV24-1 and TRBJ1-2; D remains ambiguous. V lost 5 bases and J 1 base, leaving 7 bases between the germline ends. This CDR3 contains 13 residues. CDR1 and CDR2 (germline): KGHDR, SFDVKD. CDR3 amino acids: CATSGGVNYGYTF. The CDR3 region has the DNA TGTGCCACCAGTGGGGGAGTTAACTATGGCTACACCTTC.

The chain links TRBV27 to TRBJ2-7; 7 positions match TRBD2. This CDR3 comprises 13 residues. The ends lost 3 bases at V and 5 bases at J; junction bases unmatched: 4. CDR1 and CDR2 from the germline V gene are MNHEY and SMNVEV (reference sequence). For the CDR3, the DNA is TGTGCCAGCAGTTTCGCGGGAGCCGACGAGCAGTACGTC. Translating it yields CASSFAGADEQYV.

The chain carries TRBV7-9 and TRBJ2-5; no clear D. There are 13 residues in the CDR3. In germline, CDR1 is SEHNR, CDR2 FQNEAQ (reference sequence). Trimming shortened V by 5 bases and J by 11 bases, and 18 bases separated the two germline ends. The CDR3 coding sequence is TGTGCCAGCAGCCTACACCCCATGGGCTTTCAGTACTTC. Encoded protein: CASSLHPMGFQYF.

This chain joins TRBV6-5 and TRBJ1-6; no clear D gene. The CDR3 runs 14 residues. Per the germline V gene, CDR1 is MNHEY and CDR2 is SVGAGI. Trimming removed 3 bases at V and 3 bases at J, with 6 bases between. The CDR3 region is CASSYGSYNSPLHF. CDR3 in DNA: TGTGCCAGCAGTTATGGCAGCTATAATTCACCCCTCCACTTT.

The CDR3 sequence: CATSRVTGGNSPLHF. CDR3 coding DNA: TGTGCCACCAGCAGGGTGACAGGAGGTAATTCACCCCTCCACTTT. The J gene is TRBJ1-6, the V gene TRBV15; D may be TRBD1 (6 bases). This CDR3 contains 15 residues. The germline gives CDR1 LNHNV, CDR2 YYDKDF (reference sequence). V lost 3 bases to trimming and J lost 6 bases, with 12 bases between them.

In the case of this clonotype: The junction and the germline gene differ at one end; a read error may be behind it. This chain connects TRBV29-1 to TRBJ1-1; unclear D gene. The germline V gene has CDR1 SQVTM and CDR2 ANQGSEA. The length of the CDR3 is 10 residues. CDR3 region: CSVATDEVFF. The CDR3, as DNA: TGCAGCGTAGCGACGGATGAAGTTTTCTTT.

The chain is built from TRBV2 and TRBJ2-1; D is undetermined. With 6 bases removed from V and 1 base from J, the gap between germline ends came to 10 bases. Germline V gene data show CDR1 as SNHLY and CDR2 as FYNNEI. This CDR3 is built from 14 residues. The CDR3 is CASSTKLSYNEQFF. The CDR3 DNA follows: TGTGCCAGCAGCACCAAACTGTCCTACAATGAGCAGTTCTTC.

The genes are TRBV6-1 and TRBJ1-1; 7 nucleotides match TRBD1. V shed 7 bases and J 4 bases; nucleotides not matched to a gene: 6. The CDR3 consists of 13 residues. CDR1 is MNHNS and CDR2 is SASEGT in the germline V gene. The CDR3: CASIVGQLTEAFF. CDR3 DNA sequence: TGTGCCAGCATAGTGGGACAGCTCACTGAAGCTTTCTTT.

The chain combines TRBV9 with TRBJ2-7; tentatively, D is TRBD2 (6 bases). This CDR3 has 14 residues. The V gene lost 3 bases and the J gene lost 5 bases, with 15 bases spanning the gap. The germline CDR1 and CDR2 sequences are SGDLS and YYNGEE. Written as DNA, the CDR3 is TGTGCCAGCAGCGAGGGGAGGTACCTCGACGAGCAGTACTTC. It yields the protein CASSEGRYLDEQYF.

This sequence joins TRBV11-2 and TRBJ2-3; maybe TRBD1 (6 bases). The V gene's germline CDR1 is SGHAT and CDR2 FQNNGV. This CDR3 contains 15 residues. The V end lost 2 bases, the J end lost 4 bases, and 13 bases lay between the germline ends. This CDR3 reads CASSLNRGSADTQYF. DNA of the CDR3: TGTGCCAGCAGCTTAAATAGGGGGAGTGCAGATACGCAGTATTTT.

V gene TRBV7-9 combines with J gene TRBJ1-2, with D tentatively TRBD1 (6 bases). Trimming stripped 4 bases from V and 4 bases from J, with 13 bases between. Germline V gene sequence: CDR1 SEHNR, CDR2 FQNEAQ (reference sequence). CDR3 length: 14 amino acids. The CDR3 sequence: CASSSAAQGYGYTF. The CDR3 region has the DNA TGTGCCAGCAGCTCGGCGGCACAGGGCTATGGCTACACCTTC.

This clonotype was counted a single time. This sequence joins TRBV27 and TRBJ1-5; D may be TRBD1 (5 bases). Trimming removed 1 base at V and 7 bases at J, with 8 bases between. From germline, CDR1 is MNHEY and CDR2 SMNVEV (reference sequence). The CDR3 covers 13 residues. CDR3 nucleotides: TGTGCCAGCAGTTTATTCCAGGGCCAGCCCCAGCATTTT. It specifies CASSLFQGQPQHF.

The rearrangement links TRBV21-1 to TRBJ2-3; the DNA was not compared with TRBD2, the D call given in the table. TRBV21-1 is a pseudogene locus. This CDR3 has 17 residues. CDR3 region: CASSKRILAAPTDTQYF. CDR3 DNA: TGTGCCAGCAGCAAACGCATACTAGCGGCCCCCACAGATACGCAGTATTTT.

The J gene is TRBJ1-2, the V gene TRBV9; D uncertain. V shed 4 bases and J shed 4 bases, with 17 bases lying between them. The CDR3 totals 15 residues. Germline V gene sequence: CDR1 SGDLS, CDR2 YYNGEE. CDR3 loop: CASSPSGSAGYGYTF. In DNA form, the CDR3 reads TGTGCCAGCAGCCCTTCTGGGTCGGCGGGCTATGGCTACACCTTC.

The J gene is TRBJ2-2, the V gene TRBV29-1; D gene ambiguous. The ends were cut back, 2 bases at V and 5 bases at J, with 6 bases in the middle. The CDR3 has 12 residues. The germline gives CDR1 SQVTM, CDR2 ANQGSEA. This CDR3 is CSVEYGTGELFF. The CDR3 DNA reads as TGCAGCGTTGAATACGGGACCGGGGAGCTGTTTTTT.

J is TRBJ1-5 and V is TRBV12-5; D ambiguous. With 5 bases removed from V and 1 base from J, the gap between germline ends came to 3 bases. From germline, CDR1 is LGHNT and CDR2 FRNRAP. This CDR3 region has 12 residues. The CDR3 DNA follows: TGTGCTAGTGGTCCCAGCAATCAGCCCCAGCATTTT. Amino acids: CASGPSNQPQHF.

The CDR3 sequence is CASKGNSNQPQHF. For the CDR3, the DNA is TGTGCCAGCAAAGGGAATAGCAATCAGCCCCAGCATTTT. The V call is TRBV6-6, the J call TRBJ1-5; D remains ambiguous. The V end was cut by 7 bases, the J end by 0 bases, with 7 bases between. There are 13 residues in the CDR3. Germline lookup yields CDR1 MNHNY and CDR2 SVGAGI (reference sequence).

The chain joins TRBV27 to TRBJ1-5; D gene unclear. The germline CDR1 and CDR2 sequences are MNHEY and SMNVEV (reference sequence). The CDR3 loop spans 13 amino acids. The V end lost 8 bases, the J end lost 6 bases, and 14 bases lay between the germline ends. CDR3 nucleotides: TGTGCCAGCTCTTTCGGTAGGGCTCAGCCCCAGCATTTT. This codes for CASSFGRAQPQHF.

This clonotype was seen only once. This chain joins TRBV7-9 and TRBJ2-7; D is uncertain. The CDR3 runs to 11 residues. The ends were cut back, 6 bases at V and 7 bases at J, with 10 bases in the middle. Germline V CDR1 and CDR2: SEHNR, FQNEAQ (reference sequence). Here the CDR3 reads CASSLAREQYF. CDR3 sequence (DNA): TGTGCCAGCAGTTTGGCGAGGGAGCAGTACTTC.

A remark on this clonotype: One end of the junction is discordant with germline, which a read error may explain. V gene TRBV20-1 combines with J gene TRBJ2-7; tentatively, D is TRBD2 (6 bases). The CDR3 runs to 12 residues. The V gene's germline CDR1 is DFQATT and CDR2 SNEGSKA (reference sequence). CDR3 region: CSAAGGGAGEDF. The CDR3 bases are TGCAGTGCAGCCGGGGGTGGGGCAGGCGAGGACTTC.

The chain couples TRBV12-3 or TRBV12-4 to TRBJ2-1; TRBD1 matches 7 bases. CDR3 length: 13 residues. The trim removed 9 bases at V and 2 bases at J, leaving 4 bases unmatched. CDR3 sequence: CASKTGTYNEQFF. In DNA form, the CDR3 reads TGTGCCAGTAAGACAGGGACCTACAATGAGCAGTTCTTC.

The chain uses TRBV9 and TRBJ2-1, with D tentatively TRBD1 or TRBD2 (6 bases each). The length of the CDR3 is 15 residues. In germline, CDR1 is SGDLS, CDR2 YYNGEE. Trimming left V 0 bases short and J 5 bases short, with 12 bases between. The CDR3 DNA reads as TGTGCCAGCAGCGTAGGCCGGGGGCGGGACAATGAGCAGTTCTTC. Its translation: CASSVGRGRDNEQFF.

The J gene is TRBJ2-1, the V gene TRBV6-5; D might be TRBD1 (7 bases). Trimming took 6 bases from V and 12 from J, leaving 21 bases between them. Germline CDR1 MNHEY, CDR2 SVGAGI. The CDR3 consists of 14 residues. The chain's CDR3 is CASSGTATIGGQFF. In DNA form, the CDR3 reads TGTGCCAGCAGCGGGACAGCCACAATCGGGGGGCAGTTCTTC.

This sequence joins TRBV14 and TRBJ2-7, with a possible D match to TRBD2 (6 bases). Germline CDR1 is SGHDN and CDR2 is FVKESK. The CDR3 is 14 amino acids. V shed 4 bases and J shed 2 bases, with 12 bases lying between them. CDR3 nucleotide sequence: TGTGCCAGCAGCCCCCGAGGAGGGACCTACGAGCAGTACGTC. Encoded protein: CASSPRGGTYEQYV.

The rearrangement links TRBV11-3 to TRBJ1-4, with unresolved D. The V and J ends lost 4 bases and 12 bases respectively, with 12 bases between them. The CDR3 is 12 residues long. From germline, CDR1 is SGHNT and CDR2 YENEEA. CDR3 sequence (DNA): TGTGCCAGCAGCTGCCTCCGAGCCCAACTGTTTTTT. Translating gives CASSCLRAQLFF.

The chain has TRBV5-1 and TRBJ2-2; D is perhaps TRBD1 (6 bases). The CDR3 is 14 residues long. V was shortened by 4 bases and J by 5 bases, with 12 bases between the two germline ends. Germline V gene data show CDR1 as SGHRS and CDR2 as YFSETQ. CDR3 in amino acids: CASSLRQATGELFF. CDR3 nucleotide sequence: TGCGCCAGCAGCCTACGACAGGCTACCGGGGAGCTGTTTTTT. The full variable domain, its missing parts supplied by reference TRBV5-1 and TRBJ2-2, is KAGVTQTPRYLIKTRGQQVTLSCSPISGHRSVSWYQQTPGQGLQFLFEYFSETQRNKGNFPGRFSGRQFSNSRSEMNVSTLELGDSALYLCASSLRQATGELFFGEGSRLTVL.

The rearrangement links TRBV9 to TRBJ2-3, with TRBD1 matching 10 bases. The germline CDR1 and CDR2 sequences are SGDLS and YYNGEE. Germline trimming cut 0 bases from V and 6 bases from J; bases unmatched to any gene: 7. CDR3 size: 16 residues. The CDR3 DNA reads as TGTGCCAGCAGCGTAGGGACAGGGGGGCCCGCTGATACGCAGTATTTT. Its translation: CASSVGTGGPADTQYF. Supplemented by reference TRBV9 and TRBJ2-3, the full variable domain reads DSGVTQTPKHLITATGQRVTLRCSPRSGDLSVYWYQQSLDQGLQFLIQYYNGEERAKGNILERFSAQQFPDLHSELNLSSLELGDSALYFCASSVGTGGPADTQYFGPGTRLTVL.

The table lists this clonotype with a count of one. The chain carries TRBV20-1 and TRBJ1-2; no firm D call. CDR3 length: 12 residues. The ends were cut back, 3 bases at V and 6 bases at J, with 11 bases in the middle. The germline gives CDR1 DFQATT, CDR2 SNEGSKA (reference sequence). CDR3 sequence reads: CSASGVDHGYTF. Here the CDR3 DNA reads TGCAGTGCTAGTGGGGTGGACCATGGCTACACCTTC.

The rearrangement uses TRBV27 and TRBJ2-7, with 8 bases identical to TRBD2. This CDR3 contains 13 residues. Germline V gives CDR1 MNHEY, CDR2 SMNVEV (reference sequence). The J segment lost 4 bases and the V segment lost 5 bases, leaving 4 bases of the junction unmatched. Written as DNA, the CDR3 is TGTGCCAGCAGTCCCGGGACTAGATACGAGCAGTACGTC. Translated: CASSPGTRYEQYV.

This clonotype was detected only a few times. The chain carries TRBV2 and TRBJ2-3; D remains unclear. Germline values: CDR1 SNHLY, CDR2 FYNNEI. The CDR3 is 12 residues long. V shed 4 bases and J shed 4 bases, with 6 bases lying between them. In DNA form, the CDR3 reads TGTGCCAGCAGTGGTCTGGCAGATACGCAGTATTTT. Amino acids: CASSGLADTQYF. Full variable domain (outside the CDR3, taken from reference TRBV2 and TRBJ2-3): EPEVTQTPSHQVTQMGQEVILRCVPISNHLYFYWYRQILGQKVEFLVSFYNNEISEKSEIFDDQFSVERPDGSNFTLKIRSTKLEDSAMYFCASSGLADTQYFGPGTRLTVL.